The present entry profiles one T cell receptor (beta chain) with its context. Each sample's input was 250 to 300 ng genomic DNA, 38,000 or so genome equivalents. One tube held mixed TRB-A and TRB-B primer pools for touch-down PCR. Reanalyzing the multiplex PCR reads, TCRdb keeps one entry per CDR3 protein, without DNA. The sample holds around 11,000 distinct CDR3 sequences. CDR1 and CDR2 (germline): LNHDA, SQIVND (reference sequence). The CDR3 runs to 14 residues. This specimen comes from a study of T cell clusters in autoimmune cytopenias. This sample was also put to use in a study of T cell repertoires in aging, cancer and after chemotherapy.

Sequencing input: peripheral blood. The clonotype originates from a human donor in good health. The chain has TRBV19 and TRBJ2-3; TCRdb reports TRBD2, a call that lacks DNA to check it against. The CDR3: CASSITSATDTQYF. The full variable domain, in which reference TRBV19 and TRBJ2-3 provide the parts outside the CDR3, is DGGITQSPKYLFRKEGQNVTLSCEQNLNHDAMYWYRQDPGQGLRLIYYSQIVNDFQKGDIAEGYSVSREKKESFPLTVTSAQKNPTAFYLCASSITSATDTQYFGPGTRLTVL.